This T cell receptor (beta chain) was profiled in a study of cytomegalovirus exposure and HLA in healthy donors. Study results and caveats: Clonal expansion was found to be greater in HLA-associated TCR beta chains than in equally common others in a later analysis. Trimming of TCR beta V- and J-genes showed a link, identified in a later analysis, to a missense DCLRE1C variant.

About this clone itself: Its antigen is not identified.

The CDR3 extends over 16 amino acids. Germline trimming cut 0 bases from V and 5 bases from J; bases unmatched to any gene: 8. In germline, CDR1 is SGHRS, CDR2 YFSETQ. PCR employed 60 Vbeta and 13 Jbeta primers. Clones were read by immunoSEQ multiplex PCR, and TCRdb kept only the in-frame ones, dropping some. The sample shows some 130,000 clones, roughly 78% of them seen only once. Source material: PBMCs. The TCR comes from a man aged 25-45 years in good health and CMV-seronegative. The genes are TRBV5-1 and TRBJ2-1, with 7 bases fitting TRBD2. CDR3 sequence: CASSLARTSVDNEQFF. CDR3 nucleotides: TGCGCCAGCAGCTTGGCTCGTACTAGCGTAGACAATGAGCAGTTCTTC.